The 17 T cell receptor beta chains in this list originate from one sample, sequenced in a study of blood T cell repertoires in COVID-19. Generated by immunoSEQ multiplex PCR, the TCRdb table keeps only in-frame clones and is missing some. The sample lists about 310,000 clones; approximately 89% were seen once. The specimen sequenced was peripheral blood. These receptors came from a woman aged 45-60 years who had recovered from COVID-19.

The chain has TRBV19 and TRBJ1-2; 9 nucleotides match TRBD1. Trimming removed 6 bases from V and 3 bases from J; junction bases left unmatched: 14. Germline assignment: CDR1 LNHDA and CDR2 SQIVND (reference sequence). CDR3 length: 17 amino acids. CDR3 amino acids: CASSPVWTGALDYGYTF. The CDR3 bases are TGTGCCAGTAGCCCCGTCTGGACAGGGGCGTTGGACTATGGCTACACCTTC. Filled out from reference TRBV19 and TRBJ1-2, the complete variable domain reads DGGITQSPKYLFRKEGQNVTLSCEQNLNHDAMYWYRQDPGQGLRLIYYSQIVNDFQKGDIAEGYSVSREKKESFPLTVTSAQKNPTAFYLCASSPVWTGALDYGYTFGSGTRLTVV.

This clone was seen a handful of times. The rearrangement joins TRBV9 to TRBJ2-2, with D perhaps matching TRBD1 (6 bases). There are 16 residues in the CDR3. V was clipped by 0 bases and J by 2 bases, with 11 bases between them. Looked up from germline, CDR1 is SGDLS and CDR2 is YYNGEE. The CDR3: CASSVAPDSNTGELFF. The CDR3 DNA reads as TGTGCCAGCAGCGTAGCCCCGGACAGTAACACCGGGGAGCTGTTTTTT.

This chain uses TRBV27 with TRBJ1-6; TRBD1 aligns across 11 bases. CDR1 and CDR2 from the germline V gene are MNHEY and SMNVEV (reference sequence). V lost 2 bases, J lost 11 bases, and 8 bases stayed unmatched. The CDR3 loop spans 16 amino acids. The CDR3 sequence: CASSLRTGGVSTPLHF. The CDR3 DNA is TGTGCCAGCAGTTTAAGGACAGGGGGCGTCTCTACACCCCTCCACTTT.

A remark on this clone: The germline gene is not matched at one end of the junction; a read error may be the cause. The chain recombines TRBV12-3 or TRBV12-4 with TRBJ2-3, with 7 bases matching TRBD2. The CDR3 loop spans 12 amino acids. CDR3 loop: CASSPGGGGSNF. CDR3 nucleotides: TGTGCCAGCAGTCCGGGAGGCGGGGGTTCTAATTTT.

This chain uses TRBV20-1 with TRBJ2-7, with D unresolved. The ends were cut back, 7 bases at V and 7 bases at J, with 14 bases in the middle. In germline, CDR1 is DFQATT, CDR2 SNEGSKA (reference sequence). CDR3 length equals 11 residues. For the CDR3, the DNA is TGCAGTGTCACCGAGAACGAGGAGCAGTACTTC. It encodes CSVTENEEQYF.

V and J are TRBV5-1 and TRBJ1-3; the D gene is possibly TRBD1 (5 bases). The germline gives CDR1 SGHRS, CDR2 YFSETQ. This CDR3 comprises 15 residues. With 4 bases removed from V and 0 bases from J, the gap between germline ends came to 11 bases. The chain's CDR3 is CASSTDILSGNTIYF. DNA for the CDR3: TGCGCCAGCAGCACGGACATCCTCTCTGGAAACACCATATATTTT. Filled out from reference TRBV5-1 and TRBJ1-3, the complete variable domain reads KAGVTQTPRYLIKTRGQQVTLSCSPISGHRSVSWYQQTPGQGLQFLFEYFSETQRNKGNFPGRFSGRQFSNSRSEMNVSTLELGDSALYLCASSTDILSGNTIYFGEGSWLTVV.

The chain joins TRBV10-3 to TRBJ2-1; the D gene is possibly TRBD2 (6 bases). Per germline, CDR1 ENHRY and CDR2 SYGVKD. V was trimmed by 8 bases and J by 5 bases, leaving 16 bases between them. There are 14 residues in the CDR3. The CDR3 sequence is CAIRLGSGDNEQFF. CDR3 DNA sequence: TGTGCCATCCGTCTCGGTAGCGGAGACAATGAGCAGTTCTTC.

The chain uses TRBV5-1 and TRBJ1-1, with TRBD1 as a possible D gene (6 bases). Germline values: CDR1 SGHRS, CDR2 YFSETQ. The CDR3 totals 14 residues. The V end was cut by 0 bases, the J end by 4 bases, with 10 bases between. The CDR3 bases are TGCGCCAGCAGCTTGGCACAGGGACGCACTGAAGCTTTCTTT. Protein: CASSLAQGRTEAFF.

The chain combines TRBV6-4 with TRBJ2-3, with D perhaps matching TRBD2 (6 bases). Deletions cut 8 bases from V and 7 bases from J, with 25 bases between. CDR1 MRHNA and CDR2 SNTAGT come from the germline V gene. CDR3 length equals 16 residues. This CDR3 reads CASHGRRGSSEHTQYF. CDR3 nucleotide sequence: TGTGCCAGCCACGGAAGGAGGGGCAGCTCAGAACATACGCAGTATTTT.

The chain has TRBV28 and TRBJ1-2, with D hard to call. CDR3 size: 11 residues. Germline assignment: CDR1 MDHEN and CDR2 SYDVKM. Trimming removed 4 bases from V and 6 bases from J, with 6 bases in between. In nucleotides, the CDR3 is TGTGCCAGCAGTTGGGCTCATGGCTACACCTTC. Encoded protein: CASSWAHGYTF.

The rearrangement uses TRBV4-1 and TRBJ2-7, with 16 nucleotides matching TRBD2. This CDR3 is built from 18 residues. The V gene end was trimmed by 4 bases and the J gene end by 1 base; junction bases not matched to a gene: 7. Germline CDR1 is MGHRA and CDR2 is YSYEKL. CDR3 in DNA: TGCGCCAGCAGCCCGCGGGGACTAGCGGGAGGGCCGTCCTACGAGCAGTACTTC. Its translation: CASSPRGLAGGPSYEQYF.

Of note for this clone: Other DNA sequences from this sample encode an identical CDR3 as well. The chain couples TRBV5-1 to TRBJ2-7; 9 bases map to TRBD2. The CDR3 consists of 17 residues. Looked up from germline, CDR1 is SGHRS and CDR2 is YFSETQ. J was trimmed by 1 base and V by 2 bases; bases with no gene match: 10. The CDR3 sequence is CASSFDRLAGSSYEQYF. The CDR3, as DNA: TGCGCCAGCAGCTTTGACCGTCTAGCGGGATCATCCTACGAGCAGTACTTC.

V is TRBV7-2 and J is TRBJ1-2; weak D call: TRBD1 (5 bases). CDR1 is SGHTA and CDR2 is FQGNSA in the germline V gene. V lost 1 base to trimming and J lost 4 bases, with 13 bases between them. There are 15 residues in the CDR3. CDR3 in DNA: TGTGCCAGCAGCTTAGTTCGGGGAGGGACCTATGGCTACACCTTC. Translating it yields CASSLVRGGTYGYTF.

This chain connects TRBV29-1 to TRBJ1-5; 8 nucleotides align to TRBD1. CDR3 length: 13 residues. V dropped 4 bases and J dropped 6; count of bases not matched to a gene: 5. Germline CDR1 and CDR2: SQVTM and ANQGSEA. CDR3 nucleotide sequence: TGCAGCGTTGGACAGGGGCGAGGTCAGCCCCAGCATTTT. This encodes CSVGQGRGQPQHF.

The chain uses TRBV2 and TRBJ1-2, with 9 bases lining up with TRBD1. This CDR3 is built from 15 residues. With 3 bases clipped from V and 8 bases from J, the junction kept 10 bases outside the gene matches. The germline CDR1 and CDR2 sequences are SNHLY and FYNNEI. Here the CDR3 reads CASSELGTGLDGYTF. The CDR3 DNA reads as TGTGCCAGCAGTGAGTTGGGGACAGGGTTGGACGGCTACACCTTC.

This sequence joins TRBV27 and TRBJ1-4; 7 bases match TRBD1. The ends lost 5 bases at V and 7 bases at J; junction bases unmatched: 7. In germline, CDR1 is MNHEY, CDR2 SMNVEV (reference sequence). The CDR3 runs 14 residues. CDR3 nucleotides: TGTGCCAGCAGTAGTCAGGGGGAAGGTGAAAAACTGTTTTTT. It codes for CASSSQGEGEKLFF.

The CDR3 loop reads CASRSGGQETQYF. CDR3 DNA: TGTGCCAGCAGATCCGGGGGGCAAGAGACCCAGTACTTC. The V and J genes are TRBV6-5 and TRBJ2-5, with 7 bases matching TRBD2. Germline V lookup: CDR1 MNHEY, CDR2 SVGAGI. This CDR3 contains 13 residues. With 6 bases clipped from V and 2 bases from J, the junction kept 3 bases outside the gene matches.